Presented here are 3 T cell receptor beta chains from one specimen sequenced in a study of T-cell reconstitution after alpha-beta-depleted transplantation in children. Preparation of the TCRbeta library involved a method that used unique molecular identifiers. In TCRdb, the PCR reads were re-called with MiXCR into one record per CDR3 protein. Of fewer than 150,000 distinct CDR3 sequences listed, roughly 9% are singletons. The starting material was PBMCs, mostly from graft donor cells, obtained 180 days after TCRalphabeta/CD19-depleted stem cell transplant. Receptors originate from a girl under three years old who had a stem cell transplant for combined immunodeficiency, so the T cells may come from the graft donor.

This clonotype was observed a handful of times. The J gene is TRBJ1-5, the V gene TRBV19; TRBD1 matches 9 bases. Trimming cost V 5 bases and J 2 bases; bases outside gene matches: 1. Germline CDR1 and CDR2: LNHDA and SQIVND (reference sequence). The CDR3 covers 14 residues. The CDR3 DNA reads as TGTGCCAGTAGTTGGACAGGGGGCAATCAGCCCCAGCATTTT. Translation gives CASSWTGGNQPQHF.

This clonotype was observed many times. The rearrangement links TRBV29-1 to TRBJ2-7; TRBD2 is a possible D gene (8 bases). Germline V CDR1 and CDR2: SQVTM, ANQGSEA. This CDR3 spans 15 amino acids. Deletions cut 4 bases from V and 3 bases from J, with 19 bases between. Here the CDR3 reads CSVVPGGTVNYEQYF. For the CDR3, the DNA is TGCAGCGTTGTGCCGGGAGGGACAGTTAACTACGAGCAGTACTTC.

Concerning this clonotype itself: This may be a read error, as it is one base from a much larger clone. The CDR3 region has the DNA TGTGCCAGCAGCCTAGCGAGGGGAAAAAACATTCAGTACTTC. Protein: CASSLARGKNIQYF. This rearrangement joins TRBV3-1 to TRBJ2-4; D is tentatively TRBD1 or TRBD2 (5 bases each). Between the trimmed V and J ends, which lost 4 bases and 4 bases, there was a span of 11 bases. The CDR3 totals 14 residues. Germline-derived CDR1 and CDR2 are LGHDT and YNNKEL (reference sequence). Supplemented by reference TRBV3-1 and TRBJ2-4, the full variable domain reads DTAVSQTPKYLVTQMGNDKSIKCEQNLGHDTMYWYKQDSKKFLKIMFSYNNKELIINETVPNRFSPKSPDKAHLNLHINSLELGDSAVYFCASSLARGKNIQYFGAGTRLSVL.